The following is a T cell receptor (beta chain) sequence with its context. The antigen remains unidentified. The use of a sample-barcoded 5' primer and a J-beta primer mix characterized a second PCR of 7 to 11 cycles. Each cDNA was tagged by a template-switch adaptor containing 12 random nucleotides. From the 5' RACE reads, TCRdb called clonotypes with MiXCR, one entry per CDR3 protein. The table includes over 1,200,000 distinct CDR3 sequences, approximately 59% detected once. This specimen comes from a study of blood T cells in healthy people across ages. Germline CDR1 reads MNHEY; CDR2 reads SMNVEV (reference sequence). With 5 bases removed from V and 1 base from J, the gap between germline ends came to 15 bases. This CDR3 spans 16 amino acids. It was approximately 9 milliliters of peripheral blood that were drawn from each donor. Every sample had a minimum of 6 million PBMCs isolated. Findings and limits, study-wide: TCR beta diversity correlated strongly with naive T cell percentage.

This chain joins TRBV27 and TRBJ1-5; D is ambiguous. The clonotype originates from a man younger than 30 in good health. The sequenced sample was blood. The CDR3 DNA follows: TGTGCCAGCAGTGCAGCAGGCGGCGGCAGCAATCAGCCCCAGCATTTT. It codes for CASSAAGGGSNQPQHF.